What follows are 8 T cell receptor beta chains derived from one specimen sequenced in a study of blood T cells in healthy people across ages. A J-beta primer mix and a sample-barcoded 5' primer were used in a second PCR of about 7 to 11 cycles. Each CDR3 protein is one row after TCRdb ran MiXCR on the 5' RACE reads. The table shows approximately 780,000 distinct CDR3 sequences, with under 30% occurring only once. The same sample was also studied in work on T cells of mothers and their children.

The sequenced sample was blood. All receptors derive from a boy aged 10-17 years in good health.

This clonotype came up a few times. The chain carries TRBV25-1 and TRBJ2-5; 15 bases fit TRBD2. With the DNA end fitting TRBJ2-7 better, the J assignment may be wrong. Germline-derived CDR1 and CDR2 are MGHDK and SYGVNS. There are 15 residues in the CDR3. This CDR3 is CASSGGLAGGYEQYF. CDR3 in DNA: TGTGCCAGCAGTGGGGGACTAGCGGGGGGTTACGAGCAGTACTTC.

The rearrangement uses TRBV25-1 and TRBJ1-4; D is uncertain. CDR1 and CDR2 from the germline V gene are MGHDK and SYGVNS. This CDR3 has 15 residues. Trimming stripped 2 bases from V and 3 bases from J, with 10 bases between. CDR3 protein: CASSELSRANEKLFF. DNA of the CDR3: TGTGCCAGCAGTGAACTTAGTAGGGCTAATGAAAAACTGTTTTTT.

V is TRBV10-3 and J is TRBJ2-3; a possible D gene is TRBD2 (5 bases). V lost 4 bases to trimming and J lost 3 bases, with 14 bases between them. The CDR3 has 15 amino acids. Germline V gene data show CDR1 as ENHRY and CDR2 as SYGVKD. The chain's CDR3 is CAISGSAPRTDTQYF. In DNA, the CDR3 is TGTGCCATCAGTGGTAGCGCCCCGAGGACAGATACGCAGTATTTT.

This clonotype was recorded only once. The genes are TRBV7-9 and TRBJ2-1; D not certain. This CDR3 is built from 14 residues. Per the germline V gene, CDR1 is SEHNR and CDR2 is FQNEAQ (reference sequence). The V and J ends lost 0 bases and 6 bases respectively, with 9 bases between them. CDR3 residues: CASSLAELRNEQFF. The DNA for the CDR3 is TGTGCCAGCAGCTTAGCGGAACTCCGCAATGAGCAGTTCTTC.

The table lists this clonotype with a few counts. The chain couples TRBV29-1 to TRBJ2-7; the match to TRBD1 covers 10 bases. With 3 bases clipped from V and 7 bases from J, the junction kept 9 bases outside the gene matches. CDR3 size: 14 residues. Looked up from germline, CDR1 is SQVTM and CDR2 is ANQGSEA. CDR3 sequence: CSVEKGQGSSEQYF. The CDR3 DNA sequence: TGCAGCGTTGAGAAGGGACAGGGGTCGAGTGAGCAGTACTTC.

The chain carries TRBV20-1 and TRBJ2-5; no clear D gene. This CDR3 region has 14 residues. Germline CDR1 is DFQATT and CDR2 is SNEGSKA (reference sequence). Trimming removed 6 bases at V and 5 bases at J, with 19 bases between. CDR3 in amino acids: CSAVTRMWGETQYF. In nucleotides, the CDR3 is TGCAGTGCAGTAACACGGATGTGGGGTGAGACCCAGTACTTC.

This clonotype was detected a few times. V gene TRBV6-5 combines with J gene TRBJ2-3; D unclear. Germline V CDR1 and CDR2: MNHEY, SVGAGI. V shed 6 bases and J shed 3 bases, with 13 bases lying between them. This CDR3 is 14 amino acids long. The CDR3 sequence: CASSLTRFTDTQYF. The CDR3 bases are TGTGCCAGCAGCTTGACAAGATTTACAGATACGCAGTATTTT.

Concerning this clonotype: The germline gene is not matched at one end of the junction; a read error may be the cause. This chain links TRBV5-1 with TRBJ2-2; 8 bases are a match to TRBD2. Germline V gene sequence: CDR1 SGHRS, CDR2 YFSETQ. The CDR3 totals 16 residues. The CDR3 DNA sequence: TGCGCCAGCAGCTTGACAGCGGGGGCCGGGACCGGGGAGCCGTTTTTT. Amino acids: CASSLTAGAGTGEPFF.